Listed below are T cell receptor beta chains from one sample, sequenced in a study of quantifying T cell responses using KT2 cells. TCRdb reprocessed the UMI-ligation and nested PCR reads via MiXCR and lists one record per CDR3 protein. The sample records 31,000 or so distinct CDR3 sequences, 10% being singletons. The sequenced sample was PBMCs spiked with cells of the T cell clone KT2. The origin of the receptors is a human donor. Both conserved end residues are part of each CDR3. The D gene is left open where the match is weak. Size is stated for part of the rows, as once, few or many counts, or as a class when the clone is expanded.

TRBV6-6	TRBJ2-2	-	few	CASSNLNTGELFF	TGTGCCAGCAGTAACTTAAACACCGGGGAGCTGTTTTTT
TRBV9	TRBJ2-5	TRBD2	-	CASSEGLAGAQTQYF	TGTGCCAGCAGCGAGGGACTAGCGGGGGCCCAGACCCAGTACTTC
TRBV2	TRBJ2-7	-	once	CASMGGAMYEQYF	TGTGCCAGCATGGGGGGCGCAATGTACGAGCAGTACTTC
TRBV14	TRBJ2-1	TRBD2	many	CASSHRGLAGRYNEQFF	TGTGCCAGCAGCCACCGCGGACTAGCGGGGAGATACAATGAGCAGTTCTTC
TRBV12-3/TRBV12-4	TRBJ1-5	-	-	CASSLGDNSNQPQHF	TGTGCCAGCAGTTTAGGAGATAATAGCAATCAGCCCCAGCATTTT
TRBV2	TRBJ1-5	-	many	CASHRDSNQPQHF	TGTGCCAGCCACCGGGACAGCAATCAGCCCCAGCATTTT
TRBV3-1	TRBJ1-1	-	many	CASSQDRGRDTEAFF	TGTGCCAGCAGCCAAGACCGTGGCAGGGACACTGAAGCTTTCTTT
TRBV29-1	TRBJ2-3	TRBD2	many	CSVEPSGGLRYF	TGCAGCGTTGAGCCTAGCGGGGGTCTCCGGTATTTT
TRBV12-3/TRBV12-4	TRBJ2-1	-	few	CASRQTGSSYNEQFF	TGTGCCAGCAGGCAAACAGGGAGCTCCTACAATGAGCAGTTCTTC
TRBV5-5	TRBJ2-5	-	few	CASSPRPGDETQYF	TGTGCCAGCAGCCCCAGACCAGGGGATGAGACCCAGTACTTC
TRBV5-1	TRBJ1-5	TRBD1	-	CASSLDRGSGQPQHF	TGCGCCAGCAGCTTGGACAGGGGAAGTGGTCAGCCCCAGCATTTT
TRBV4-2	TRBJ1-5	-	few	CASSQDTLGGSNQPQHF	TGTGCCAGCAGCCAAGATACTTTGGGCGGTAGCAATCAGCCCCAGCATTTT
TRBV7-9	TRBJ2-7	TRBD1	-	CASSLFGTDYEQYF	TGTGCCAGCAGCTTATTTGGGACAGACTACGAGCAGTACTTC
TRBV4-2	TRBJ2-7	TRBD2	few	CASSQEFSGSYEQYF	TGTGCCAGCAGCCAAGAGTTTAGCGGGAGTTACGAGCAGTACTTC
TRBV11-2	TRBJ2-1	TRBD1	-	CASSRGQGYNEQFF	TGTGCCAGCAGCCGGGGACAGGGCTACAATGAGCAGTTCTTC
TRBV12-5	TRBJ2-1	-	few	CASGLILGGEGNEQFF	TGTGCTAGTGGTTTGATCCTGGGGGGTGAGGGCAATGAGCAGTTCTTC
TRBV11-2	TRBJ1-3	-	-	CASGAGNTIYF	TGTGCCAGCGGGGCTGGAAACACCATATATTTT
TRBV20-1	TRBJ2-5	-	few	CGARDPFGGRRETQYF	TGCGGTGCTAGAGATCCCTTCGGGGGCAGGCGGGAGACCCAGTACTTC
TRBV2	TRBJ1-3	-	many	CAPRQELSGNTIYF	TGTGCCCCCCGCCAGGAGCTCTCTGGAAACACCATATATTTT
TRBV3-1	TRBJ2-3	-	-	CASSQDRRRTDTQYF	TGTGCCAGCAGCCAAGATAGACGACGTACAGATACGCAGTATTTT
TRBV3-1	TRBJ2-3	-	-	CASSQNGRGPDTQYF	TGTGCCAGCAGCCAGAACGGACGGGGGCCGGATACGCAGTATTTT
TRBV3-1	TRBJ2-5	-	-	CASSQRAGARGIETQYF	TGTGCCAGCAGCCAACGGGCGGGGGCGAGGGGTATAGAGACCCAGTACTTC
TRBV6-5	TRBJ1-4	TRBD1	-	CASSYGTGGREKLFF	TGTGCCAGCAGTTACGGGACAGGGGGGCGAGAAAAACTGTTTTTT
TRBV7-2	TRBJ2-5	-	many	CASSLYRGAETQYF	TGTGCCAGCAGCTTATATAGGGGTGCTGAGACCCAGTACTTC
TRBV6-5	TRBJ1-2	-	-	CASSQGYGYTF	TGTGCCAGCAGCCAGGGATATGGCTACACCTTC
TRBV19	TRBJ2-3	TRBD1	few	CASRPQGTAGADTQYF	TGTGCCAGTAGGCCCCAGGGGACAGCAGGCGCAGATACGCAGTATTTT
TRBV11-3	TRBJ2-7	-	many	CASSSMTSLTGSYEQYF	TGTGCCAGCAGCTCCATGACCTCCCTGACAGGATCCTACGAGCAGTACTTC
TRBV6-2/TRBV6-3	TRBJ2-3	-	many	CASRPSLLTDTQYF	TGTGCCAGCAGACCCTCATTACTCACAGATACGCAGTATTTT
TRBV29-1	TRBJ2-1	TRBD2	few	CSVVSLAGEYNEQFF	TGCAGCGTCGTTTCGCTAGCGGGAGAGTACAATGAGCAGTTCTTC
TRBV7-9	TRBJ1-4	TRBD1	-	CASSFHRGGDEKLFF	TGTGCCAGCAGCTTCCACAGGGGAGGGGATGAAAAACTGTTTTTT
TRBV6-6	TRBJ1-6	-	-	CASIGGLNSPLHF	TGTGCCAGCATCGGCGGCCTTAATTCACCCCTCCACTTT
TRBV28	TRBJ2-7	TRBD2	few	CASSLGGGTSYEQYF	TGTGCCAGCAGTTTAGGCGGGGGGACGTCCTACGAGCAGTACTTC
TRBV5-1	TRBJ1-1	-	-	CASSSIGASGKTEAFF	TGCGCCAGCAGCTCAATTGGGGCGTCAGGGAAAACTGAAGCTTTCTTT
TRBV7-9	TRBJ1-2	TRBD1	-	CASSSPGQGALSYTF	TGTGCCAGCAGCTCACCGGGACAGGGGGCCTTGAGCTACACCTTC
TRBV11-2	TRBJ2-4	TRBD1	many	CASSLPLYGTGDPGHHLGRQYF	TGTGCCAGCAGCCTACCTTTATATGGGACAGGGGATCCGGGACATCATCTTGGTCGACAGTACTTC
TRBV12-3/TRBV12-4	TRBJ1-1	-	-	CASSPGQSSAEAFF	TGTGCCAGCAGTCCCGGACAATCTAGCGCTGAAGCTTTCTTT
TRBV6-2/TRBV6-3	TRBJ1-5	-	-	CASQIGASNQPQHF	TGTGCCAGCCAAATCGGGGCTTCGAATCAGCCCCAGCATTTT
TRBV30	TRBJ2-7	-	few	CAWLRTSPDTYEQYF	TGTGCCTGGCTAAGGACCTCCCCGGACACCTACGAGCAGTACTTC
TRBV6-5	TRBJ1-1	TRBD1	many	CASSYSNRGEGEAFF	TGTGCCAGCAGTTACTCAAACAGGGGTGAGGGTGAAGCTTTCTTT
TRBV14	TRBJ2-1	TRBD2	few	CASSGSGGAAWEQFF	TGTGCCAGCAGCGGTAGCGGGGGGGCCGCTTGGGAGCAGTTCTTC
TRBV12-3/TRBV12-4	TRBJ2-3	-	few	CASSQPGLPDTQYF	TGTGCCAGCAGTCAACCGGGACTTCCAGATACGCAGTATTTT
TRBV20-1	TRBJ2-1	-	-	CSANTRGGPYNEQFF	TGCAGTGCTAACACCCGGGGAGGCCCCTACAATGAGCAGTTCTTC
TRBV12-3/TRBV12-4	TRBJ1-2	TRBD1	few	CASSWDSEGYTF	TGTGCCAGCAGTTGGGACAGTGAAGGCTACACCTTC
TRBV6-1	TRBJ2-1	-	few	CASSGRENYNEQFF	TGTGCCAGCAGTGGTCGGGAGAACTACAATGAGCAGTTCTTC